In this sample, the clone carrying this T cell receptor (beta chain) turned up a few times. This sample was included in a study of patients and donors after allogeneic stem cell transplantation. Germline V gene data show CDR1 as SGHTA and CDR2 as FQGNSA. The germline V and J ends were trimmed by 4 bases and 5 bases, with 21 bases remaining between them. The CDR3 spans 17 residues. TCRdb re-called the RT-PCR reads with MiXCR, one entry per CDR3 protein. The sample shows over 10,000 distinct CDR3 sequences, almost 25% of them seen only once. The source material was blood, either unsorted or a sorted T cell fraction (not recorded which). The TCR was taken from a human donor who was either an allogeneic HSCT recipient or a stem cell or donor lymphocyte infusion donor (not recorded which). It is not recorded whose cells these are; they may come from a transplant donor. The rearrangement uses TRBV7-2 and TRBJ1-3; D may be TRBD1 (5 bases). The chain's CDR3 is CASSSTFGGIGRNTIYF. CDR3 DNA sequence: TGTGCCAGCAGCTCTACCTTCGGGGGGATTGGGAGAAACACCATATATTTT.